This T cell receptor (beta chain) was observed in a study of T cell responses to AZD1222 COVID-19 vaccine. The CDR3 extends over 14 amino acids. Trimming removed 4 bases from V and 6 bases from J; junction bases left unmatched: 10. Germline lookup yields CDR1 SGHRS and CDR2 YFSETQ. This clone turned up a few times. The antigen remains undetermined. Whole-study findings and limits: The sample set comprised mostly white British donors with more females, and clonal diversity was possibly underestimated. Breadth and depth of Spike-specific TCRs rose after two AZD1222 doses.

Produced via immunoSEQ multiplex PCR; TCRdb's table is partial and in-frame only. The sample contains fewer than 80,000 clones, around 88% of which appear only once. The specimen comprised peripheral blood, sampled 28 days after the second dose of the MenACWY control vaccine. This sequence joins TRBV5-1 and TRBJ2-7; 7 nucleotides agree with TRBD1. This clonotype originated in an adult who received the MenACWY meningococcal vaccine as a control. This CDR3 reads CASSTDRAVLEQYF. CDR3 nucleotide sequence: TGCGCCAGCAGCACTGACAGGGCGGTCCTCGAGCAGTACTTC.